This TCR beta chain was retrieved from a study of blood T cell repertoires in COVID-19. About the research overall: Donors in the United States, Italy and Spain gave samples during acute or convalescent COVID-19. T cells, B-cell-depleted T cells, or PBMCs provided the cDNA or gDNA that served as material.

This table comes from immunoSEQ multiplex PCR, and its TCRdb copy is limited to in-frame clones, with some not included. The repertoire holds under 300,000 clones, with nearly 90% as singletons. Participants, about 18 to 90 years old, spanned fewer than 25 US areas. Among Cohort 3 donors, those recovered had two negative PCRs, clearance, or symptom resolution. The receptor was derived from a woman aged 25 to 39 who had recovered from COVID-19. The specimen sequenced was PBMCs or T cells enriched from blood (not recorded which).

CDR3 nucleotide sequence: TGTGCCAGCAGTTACTCTGGACTAGCGGGGTACGAGCAGTACTTC. Protein: CASSYSGLAGYEQYF. This rearrangement joins TRBV6-5 to TRBJ2-7, with 12 bases fitting TRBD2. The CDR3 contains 15 residues. Per germline, CDR1 MNHEY and CDR2 SVGAGI. J lost 4 bases, V lost 0 bases, and 1 base had no gene match.